This T cell receptor beta chain originates from a study of cytomegalovirus exposure and HLA in healthy donors. This clone showed up just once. PCR used 60 Vbeta primers and 13 Jbeta primers. Some clones are missing from TCRdb's copy, which holds only in-frame ones; the method was immunoSEQ multiplex PCR. The table lists 200,000 or so clones, about 77% of them singletons. V was pared by 5 bases and J by 4 bases, with 4 bases of the junction left unmatched. CDR1 is MNHEY and CDR2 is SMNVEV in the germline V gene (reference sequence). The CDR3 has 13 residues. The gene calls are TRBV27 and TRBJ1-2; 7 nucleotides agree with TRBD1. The sequence came from a woman under 40 in good health and CMV-seronegative. The specimen was PBMCs. Here the CDR3 reads CASSPGGVYGYTF. In DNA, the CDR3 is TGTGCCAGCAGTCCAGGGGGAGTCTATGGCTACACCTTC.